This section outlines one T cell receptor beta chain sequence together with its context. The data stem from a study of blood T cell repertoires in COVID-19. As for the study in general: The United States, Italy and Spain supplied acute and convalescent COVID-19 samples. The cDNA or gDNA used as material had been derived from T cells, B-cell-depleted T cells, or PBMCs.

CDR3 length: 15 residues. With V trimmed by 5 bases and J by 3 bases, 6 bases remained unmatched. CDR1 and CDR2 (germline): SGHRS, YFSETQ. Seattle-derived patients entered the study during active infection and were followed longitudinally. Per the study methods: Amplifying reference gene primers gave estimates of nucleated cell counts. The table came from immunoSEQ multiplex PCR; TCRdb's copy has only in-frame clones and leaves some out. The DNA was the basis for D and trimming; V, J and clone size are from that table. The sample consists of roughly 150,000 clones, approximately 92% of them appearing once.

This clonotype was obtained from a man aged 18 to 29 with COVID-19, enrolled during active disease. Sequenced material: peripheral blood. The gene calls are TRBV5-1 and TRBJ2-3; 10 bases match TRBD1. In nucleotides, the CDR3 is TGCGCCAGCAGGAGGACAGGGGGACTGACAGATACGCAGTATTTT. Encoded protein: CASRRTGGLTDTQYF.